These 6 T cell receptor beta chains originate from one sample sequenced in a study of somatic mutations in cytotoxic T cells in rheumatoid arthritis. Measured with immunoSEQ multiplex PCR; TCRdb has only the in-frame clones, and not every one. This table holds under 30,000 clones, roughly 74% found once. Sample: CD8+ T cells sorted from blood. The receptors come from a woman under 30 in good health.

The chain links TRBV6-5 to TRBJ2-1; D is ambiguous. Trimming pared 6 bases from V and 3 bases from J, leaving 9 bases between. From germline, CDR1 is MNHEY and CDR2 SVGAGI. This CDR3 is 13 amino acids long. The CDR3: CASSTYYYNEQFF. In DNA form, the CDR3 reads TGTGCCAGCAGCACATACTACTACAATGAGCAGTTCTTC.

The chain uses TRBV27 and TRBJ2-3; D unclear. Trimming took off 6 bases at V and 4 bases at J, with 8 bases between the two ends. The CDR3 covers 12 residues. Germline values: CDR1 MNHEY, CDR2 SMNVEV (reference sequence). Written as DNA, the CDR3 is TGTGCCAGCAGCACCCCCCCAGATACGCAGTATTTT. Its protein product is CASSTPPDTQYF.

The CDR3 sequence is CATSRDPPRDGVFGANVLTF. CDR3 coding DNA: TGTGCCACCAGCAGAGATCCCCCCCGGGACGGGGTGTTTGGGGCCAACGTCCTGACTTTC. This chain connects TRBV15 to TRBJ2-6; the D call may be TRBD1 or TRBD2 (5 bases each). The germline V and J ends were trimmed by 0 bases and 3 bases, with 21 bases remaining between them. The CDR3 is made up of 20 amino acids. Germline V gives CDR1 LNHNV, CDR2 YYDKDF (reference sequence).

V is TRBV6-5 and J is TRBJ1-4; 7 bases align to TRBD1. V was clipped by 4 bases and J by 8 bases; unmatched bases: 10. The CDR3 consists of 15 residues. The germline V gene encodes CDR1 MNHEY and CDR2 SVGAGI. The CDR3 region is CASSSRQGGGEKLFF. The DNA for the CDR3 is TGTGCCAGCAGTTCACGACAGGGAGGAGGCGAAAAACTGTTTTTT.

The chain combines TRBV27 with TRBJ1-6; D is perhaps TRBD1 (6 bases). The germline V gene encodes CDR1 MNHEY and CDR2 SMNVEV (reference sequence). The CDR3 covers 15 residues. V dropped 0 bases and J dropped 11 bases, with 14 bases sitting between them. CDR3: CASSLSLQGLTPLHF. DNA for the CDR3: TGTGCCAGCAGTTTATCCCTCCAGGGGTTAACACCCCTCCACTTT.

V gene TRBV10-2 combines with J gene TRBJ2-2, with no clear D. In germline, CDR1 is WSHSY, CDR2 SAAADI. Deletions cut 8 bases from V and 4 bases from J, with 17 bases between. The CDR3 sequence is 15 residues long. The DNA of the CDR3 is TGCGCCAGCTCCGGTCGGACGCGAGCCACCGGGGAGCTGTTTTTT. This gives the protein CASSGRTRATGELFF.